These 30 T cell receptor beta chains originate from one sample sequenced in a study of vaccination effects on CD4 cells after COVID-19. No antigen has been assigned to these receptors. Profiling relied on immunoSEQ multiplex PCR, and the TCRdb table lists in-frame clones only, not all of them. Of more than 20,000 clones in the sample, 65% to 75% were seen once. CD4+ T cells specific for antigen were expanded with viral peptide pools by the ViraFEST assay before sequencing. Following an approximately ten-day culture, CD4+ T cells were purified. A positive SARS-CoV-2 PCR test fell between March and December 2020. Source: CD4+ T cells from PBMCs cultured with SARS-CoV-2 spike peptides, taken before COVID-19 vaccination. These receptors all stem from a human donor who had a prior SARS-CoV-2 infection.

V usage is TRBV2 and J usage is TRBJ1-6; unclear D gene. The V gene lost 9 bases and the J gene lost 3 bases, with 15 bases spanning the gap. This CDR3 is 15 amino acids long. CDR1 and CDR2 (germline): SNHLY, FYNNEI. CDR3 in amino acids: CASNPVGLYNSPLHF. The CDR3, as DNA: TGTGCCAGTAACCCGGTCGGTCTCTATAATTCACCCCTCCACTTT. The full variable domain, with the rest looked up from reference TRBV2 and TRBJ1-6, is EPEVTQTPSHQVTQMGQEVILRCVPISNHLYFYWYRQILGQKVEFLVSFYNNEISEKSEIFDDQFSVERPDGSNFTLKIRSTKLEDSAMYFCASNPVGLYNSPLHFGNGTRLTVT.

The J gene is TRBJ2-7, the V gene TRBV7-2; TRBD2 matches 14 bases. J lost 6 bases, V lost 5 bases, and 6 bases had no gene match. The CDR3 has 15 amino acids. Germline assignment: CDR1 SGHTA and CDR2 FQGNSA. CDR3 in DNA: TGTGCCAGCAGCCTAGGGACTAGCGGGAGAGTCGAGCAGTACTTC. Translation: CASSLGTSGRVEQYF.

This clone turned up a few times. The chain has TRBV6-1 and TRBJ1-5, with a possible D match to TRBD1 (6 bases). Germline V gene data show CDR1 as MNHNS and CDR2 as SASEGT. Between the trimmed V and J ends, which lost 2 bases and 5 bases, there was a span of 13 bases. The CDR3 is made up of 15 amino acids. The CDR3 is CASSETGGPYQPQHF. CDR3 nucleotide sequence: TGTGCCAGCAGTGAAACGGGGGGGCCCTATCAGCCCCAGCATTTT.

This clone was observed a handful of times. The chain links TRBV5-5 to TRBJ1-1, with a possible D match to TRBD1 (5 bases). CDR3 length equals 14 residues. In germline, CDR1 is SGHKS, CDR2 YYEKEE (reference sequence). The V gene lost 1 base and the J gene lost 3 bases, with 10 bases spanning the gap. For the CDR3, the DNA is TGTGCCAGCAGCTTGAGCCAGGGATACACTGAAGCTTTCTTT. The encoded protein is CASSLSQGYTEAFF.

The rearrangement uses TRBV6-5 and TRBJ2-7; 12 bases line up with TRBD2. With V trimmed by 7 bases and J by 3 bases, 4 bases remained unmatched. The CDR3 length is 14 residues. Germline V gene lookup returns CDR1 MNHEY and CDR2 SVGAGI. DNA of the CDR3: TGTGCCAGCATGAGACTAGCGGGAGACTACGAGCAGTACTTC. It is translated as CASMRLAGDYEQYF.

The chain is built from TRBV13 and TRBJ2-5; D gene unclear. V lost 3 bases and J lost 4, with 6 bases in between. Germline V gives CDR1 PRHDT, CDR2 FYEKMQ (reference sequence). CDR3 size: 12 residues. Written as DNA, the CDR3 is TGTGCCAGCAGCTTGCTTAGAGAGACCCAGTACTTC. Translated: CASSLLRETQYF.

Here the CDR3 reads CASSGLAGGSSYNEQFF. The DNA of the CDR3 is TGTGCCAGCAGTGGACTAGCGGGAGGCAGCTCCTACAATGAGCAGTTCTTC. This chain joins TRBV6-1 and TRBJ2-1; 13 positions match TRBD2. CDR3 length equals 17 residues. The V and J ends lost 4 bases and 0 bases, in that order; junction bases with no gene match: 3. Per germline, CDR1 MNHNS and CDR2 SASEGT.

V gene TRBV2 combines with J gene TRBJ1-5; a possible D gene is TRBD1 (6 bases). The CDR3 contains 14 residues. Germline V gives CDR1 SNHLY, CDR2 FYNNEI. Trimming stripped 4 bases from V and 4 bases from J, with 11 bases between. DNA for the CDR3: TGTGCCAGCAGTGGGGGGGCGCGAAATCAGCCCCAGCATTTT. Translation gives CASSGGARNQPQHF.

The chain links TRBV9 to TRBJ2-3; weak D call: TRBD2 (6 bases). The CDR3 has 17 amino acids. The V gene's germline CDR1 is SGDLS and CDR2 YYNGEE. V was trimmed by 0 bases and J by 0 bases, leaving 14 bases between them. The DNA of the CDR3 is TGTGCCAGCAGCGTAGAGGCGGGGTCCACTAGCACAGATACGCAGTATTTT. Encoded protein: CASSVEAGSTSTDTQYF.

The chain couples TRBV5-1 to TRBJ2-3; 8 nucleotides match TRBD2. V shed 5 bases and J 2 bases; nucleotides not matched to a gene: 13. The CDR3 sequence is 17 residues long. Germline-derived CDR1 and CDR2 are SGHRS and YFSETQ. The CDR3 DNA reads TGCGCCAGCAGTAGCGGGGCTGGTGTGCGAGACACAGATACGCAGTATTTT. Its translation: CASSSGAGVRDTDTQYF.

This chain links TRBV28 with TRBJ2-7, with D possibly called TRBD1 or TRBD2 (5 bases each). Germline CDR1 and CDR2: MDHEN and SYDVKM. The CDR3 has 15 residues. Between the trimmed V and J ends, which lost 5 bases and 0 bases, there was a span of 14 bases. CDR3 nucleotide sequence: TGTGCCAGCAGTAACGCCGGGACGGCCTCCTACGAGCAGTACTTC. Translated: CASSNAGTASYEQYF.

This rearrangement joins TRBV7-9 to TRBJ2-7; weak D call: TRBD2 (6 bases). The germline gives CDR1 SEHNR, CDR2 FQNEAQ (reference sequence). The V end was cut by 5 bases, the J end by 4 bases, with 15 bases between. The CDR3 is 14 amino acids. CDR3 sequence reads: CASSTTRAGYEQYF. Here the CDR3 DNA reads TGTGCCAGCAGCACGACTAGAGCCGGATACGAGCAGTACTTC.

For the CDR3, the DNA is TGTGCCAGCAGAGATCAGGTGGGCGTCGAGACCCAGTACTTC. Protein: CASRDQVGVETQYF. V and J are TRBV2 and TRBJ2-5; D unclear. The CDR3 spans 14 residues. Trimming shortened V by 6 bases and J by 5 bases, and 16 bases separated the two germline ends. CDR1 SNHLY and CDR2 FYNNEI come from the germline V gene.

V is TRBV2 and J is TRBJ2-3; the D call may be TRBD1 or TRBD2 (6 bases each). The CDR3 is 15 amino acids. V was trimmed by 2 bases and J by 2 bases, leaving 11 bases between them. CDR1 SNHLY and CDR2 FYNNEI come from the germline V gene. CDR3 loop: CASSEQGTYTDTQYF. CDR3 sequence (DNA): TGTGCCAGCAGTGAACAGGGGACTTACACAGATACGCAGTATTTT.

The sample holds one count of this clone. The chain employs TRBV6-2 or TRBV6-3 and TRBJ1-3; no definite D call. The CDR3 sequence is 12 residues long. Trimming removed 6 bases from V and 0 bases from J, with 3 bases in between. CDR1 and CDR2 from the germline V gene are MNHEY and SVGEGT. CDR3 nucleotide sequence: TGTGCCAGCAGCTTCTCTGGAAACACCATATATTTT. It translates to CASSFSGNTIYF.

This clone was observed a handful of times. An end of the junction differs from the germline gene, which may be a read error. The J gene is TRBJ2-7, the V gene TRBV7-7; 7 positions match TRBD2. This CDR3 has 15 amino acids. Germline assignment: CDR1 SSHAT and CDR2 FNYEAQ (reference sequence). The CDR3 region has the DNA TGTGCTAGCAGCTTCAGGGACTACCTCTTGGTAGAGCAGTACTTC. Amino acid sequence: CASSFRDYLLVEQYF.

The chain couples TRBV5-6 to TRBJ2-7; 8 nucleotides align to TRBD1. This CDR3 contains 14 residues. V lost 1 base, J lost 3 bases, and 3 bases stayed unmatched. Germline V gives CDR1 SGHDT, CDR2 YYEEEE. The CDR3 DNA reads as TGTGCCAGCAGCTTGATCGGACAGGGCTACGAGCAGTACTTC. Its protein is CASSLIGQGYEQYF.

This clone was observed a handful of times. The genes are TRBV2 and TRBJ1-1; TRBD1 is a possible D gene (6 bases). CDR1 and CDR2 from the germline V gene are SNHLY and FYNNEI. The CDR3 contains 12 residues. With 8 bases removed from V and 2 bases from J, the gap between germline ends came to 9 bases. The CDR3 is CASSTGNTEAFF. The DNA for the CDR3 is TGTGCCAGCTCGACAGGTAACACTGAAGCTTTCTTT. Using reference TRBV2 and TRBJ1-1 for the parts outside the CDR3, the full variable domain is EPEVTQTPSHQVTQMGQEVILRCVPISNHLYFYWYRQILGQKVEFLVSFYNNEISEKSEIFDDQFSVERPDGSNFTLKIRSTKLEDSAMYFCASSTGNTEAFFGQGTRLTVV.

The CDR3 region has the DNA TGCAGTGCTAGTACAACTTTGCGGGGGCTATACAATGAGCAGTTCTTC. The encoded protein is CSASTTLRGLYNEQFF. The chain couples TRBV20-1 to TRBJ2-1; D is perhaps TRBD2 (7 bases). Germline CDR1 and CDR2: DFQATT and SNEGSKA (reference sequence). V shed 3 bases and J shed 4 bases, with 19 bases lying between them. CDR3 length: 16 residues.

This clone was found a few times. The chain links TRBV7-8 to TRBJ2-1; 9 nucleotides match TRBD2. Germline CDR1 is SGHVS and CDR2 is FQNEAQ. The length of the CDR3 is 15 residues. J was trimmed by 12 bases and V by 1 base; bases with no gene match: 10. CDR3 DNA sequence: TGTGCCAGCAGCTTAGACGGCGGGAGGGCCTTGAGGCAGTTCTTC. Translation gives CASSLDGGRALRQFF. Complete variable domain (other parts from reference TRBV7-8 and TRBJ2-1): GAGVSQSPRYKVAKRGQDVALRCDPISGHVSLFWYQQALGQGPEFLTYFQNEAQLDKSGLPSDRFFAERPEGSVSTLKIQRTQQEDSAVYLCASSLDGGRALRQFFGPGTRLTVL.

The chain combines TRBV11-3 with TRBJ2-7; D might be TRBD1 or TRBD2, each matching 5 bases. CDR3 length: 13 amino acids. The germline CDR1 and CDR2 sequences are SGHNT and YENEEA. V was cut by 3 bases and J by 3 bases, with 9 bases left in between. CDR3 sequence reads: CASSFRDGYEQYF. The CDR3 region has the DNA TGTGCCAGCAGCTTCCGGGACGGCTACGAGCAGTACTTC.

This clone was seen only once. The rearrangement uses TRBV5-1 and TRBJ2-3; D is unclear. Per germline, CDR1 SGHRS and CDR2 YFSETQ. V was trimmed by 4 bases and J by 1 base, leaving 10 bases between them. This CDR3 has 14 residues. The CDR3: CASSHDARTDTQYF. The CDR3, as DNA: TGCGCCAGCAGCCACGACGCCCGCACAGATACGCAGTATTTT.

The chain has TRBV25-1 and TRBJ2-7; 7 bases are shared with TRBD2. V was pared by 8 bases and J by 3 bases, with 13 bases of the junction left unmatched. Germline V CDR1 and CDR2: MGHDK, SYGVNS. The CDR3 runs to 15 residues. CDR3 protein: CASPSGGVPFYEQYF. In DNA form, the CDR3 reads TGTGCCAGCCCTAGCGGCGGGGTTCCTTTCTACGAGCAGTACTTC.

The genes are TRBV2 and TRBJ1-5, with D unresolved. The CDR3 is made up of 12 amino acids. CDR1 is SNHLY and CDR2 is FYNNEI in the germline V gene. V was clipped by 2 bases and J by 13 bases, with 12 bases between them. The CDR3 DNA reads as TGTGCCAGCAGTGAATGGGCCGAGTTACAGCATTTT. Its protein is CASSEWAELQHF.

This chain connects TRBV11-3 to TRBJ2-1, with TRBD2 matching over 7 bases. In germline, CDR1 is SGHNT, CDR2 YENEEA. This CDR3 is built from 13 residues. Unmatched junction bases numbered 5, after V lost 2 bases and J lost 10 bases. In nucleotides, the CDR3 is TGTGCCAGCAGCTTAAGCGGGACTCAGGAGCAGTTCTTC. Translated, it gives CASSLSGTQEQFF. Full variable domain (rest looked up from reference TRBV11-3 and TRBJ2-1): EAGVVQSPRYKIIEKKQPVAFWCNPISGHNTLYWYLQNLGQGPELLIRYENEEAVDDSQLPKDRFSAERLKGVDSTLKIQPAELGDSAVYLCASSLSGTQEQFFGPGTRLTVL.

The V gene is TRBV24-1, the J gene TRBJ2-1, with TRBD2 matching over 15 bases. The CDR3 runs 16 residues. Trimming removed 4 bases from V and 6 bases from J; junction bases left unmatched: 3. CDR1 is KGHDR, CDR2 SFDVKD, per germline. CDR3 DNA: TGTGCCACCAGTGACTGGACTAGCGGGAGGGGCAATGAGCAGTTCTTC. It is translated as CATSDWTSGRGNEQFF.

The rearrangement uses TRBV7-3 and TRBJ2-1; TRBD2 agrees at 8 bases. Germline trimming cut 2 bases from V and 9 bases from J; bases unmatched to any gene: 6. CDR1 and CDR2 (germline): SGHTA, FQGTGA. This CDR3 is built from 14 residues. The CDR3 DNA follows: TGTGCCAGCAGCTTACGGGGGGGGGTTGGTGAGCAGTTCTTC. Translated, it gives CASSLRGGVGEQFF.

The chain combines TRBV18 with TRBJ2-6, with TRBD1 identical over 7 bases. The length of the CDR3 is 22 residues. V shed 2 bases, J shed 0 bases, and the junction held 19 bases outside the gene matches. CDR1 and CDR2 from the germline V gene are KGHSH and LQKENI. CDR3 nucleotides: TGTGCCAGCTCACCAGCTCTACAGGGGACGATCAAATTTAGCTCTGGGGCCAACGTCCTGACTTTC. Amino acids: CASSPALQGTIKFSSGANVLTF. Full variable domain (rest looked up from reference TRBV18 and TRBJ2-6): NAGVMQNPRHLVRRRGQEARLRCSPMKGHSHVYWYRQLPEEGLKFMVYLQKENIIDESGMPKERFSAEFPKEGPSILRIQQVVRGDSAAYFCASSPALQGTIKFSSGANVLTFGAGSRLTVL.

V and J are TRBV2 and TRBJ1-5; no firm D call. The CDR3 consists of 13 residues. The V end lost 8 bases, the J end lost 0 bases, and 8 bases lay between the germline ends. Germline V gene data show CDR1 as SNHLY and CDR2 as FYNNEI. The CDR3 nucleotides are TGTGCCAGCGGAGTTTATAGCAATCAGCCCCAGCATTTT. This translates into CASGVYSNQPQHF.

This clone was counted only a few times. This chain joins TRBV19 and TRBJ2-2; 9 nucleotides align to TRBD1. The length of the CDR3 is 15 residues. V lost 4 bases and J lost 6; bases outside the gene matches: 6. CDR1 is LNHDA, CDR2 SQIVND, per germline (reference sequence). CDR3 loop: CASSKLTGGAGELFF. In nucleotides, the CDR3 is TGTGCCAGTAGTAAATTGACAGGGGGTGCCGGGGAGCTGTTTTTT.